Below, 24 T cell receptor beta chains from the same sample are listed, as sequenced in a study of blood T cell repertoires in COVID-19. Sequencing was performed with immunoSEQ multiplex PCR; in TCRdb, only in-frame clones are kept and a portion is missing. The sample consists of approximately 290,000 clones, 80% to 95% of them appearing once. The sample consisted of PBMCs or T cells enriched from blood (not recorded which). These receptors were taken from a woman in her thirties who had recovered from COVID-19.

The chain joins TRBV19 to TRBJ2-3, with TRBD2 matching 9 bases. The ends lost 7 bases at V and 5 bases at J; junction bases unmatched: 7. The CDR3 has 14 amino acids. The germline gives CDR1 LNHDA, CDR2 SQIVND (reference sequence). The CDR3 DNA reads as TGTGCCAGTAAATCGCCAGCGGGAGGAGATACGCAGTATTTT. It is translated as CASKSPAGGDTQYF.

V is TRBV14 and J is TRBJ1-6; no definite D call. Trimming stripped 0 bases from V and 6 bases from J, with 6 bases between. Looked up from germline, CDR1 is SGHDN and CDR2 is FVKESK. The CDR3 is 14 residues long. CDR3 in amino acids: CASSQEAVNSPLHF. The DNA for the CDR3 is TGTGCCAGCAGCCAAGAAGCCGTTAATTCACCCCTCCACTTT.

The gene calls are TRBV9 and TRBJ2-2; unclear D gene. CDR3 length: 15 residues. Trimming pared 0 bases from V and 0 bases from J, leaving 6 bases between. Germline CDR1 SGDLS, CDR2 YYNGEE. As DNA, the CDR3 is TGTGCCAGCAGCGTAGGGGCAGCGAACACCGGGGAGCTGTTTTTT. Protein sequence: CASSVGAANTGELFF.

The rearrangement links TRBV6-5 to TRBJ1-2; TRBD1 might be the D (5 bases). Trimming took off 6 bases at V and 0 bases at J, with 14 bases between the two ends. From germline, CDR1 is MNHEY and CDR2 SVGAGI. The CDR3 sequence is 15 residues long. The CDR3 bases are TGTGCCAGCAGAGCCCCAGGGTTTGCTAACTATGGCTACACCTTC. This encodes CASRAPGFANYGYTF.

The chain employs TRBV28 and TRBJ1-1, with a possible D match to TRBD1 (6 bases). This CDR3 spans 16 amino acids. V lost 3 bases and J 0 bases, leaving 14 bases between the germline ends. CDR1 is MDHEN and CDR2 is SYDVKM in the germline V gene. CDR3 loop: CASSFIQGWVNTEAFF. DNA for the CDR3: TGTGCCAGCAGTTTTATCCAGGGGTGGGTGAACACTGAAGCTTTCTTT.

Notes on this clone: Mismatch with germline at one junction end may stem from a read error. The chain employs TRBV13 and TRBJ2-1, with D unresolved. Germline V gives CDR1 PRHDT, CDR2 FYEKMQ (reference sequence). This CDR3 spans 14 amino acids. The CDR3 nucleotides are TGTGCCAGCAGCTTAGAAACTTCCTTCAATGAGCAGTTCTTC. Amino acids: CASSLETSFNEQFF. Filled out from reference TRBV13 and TRBJ2-1, the complete variable domain reads AAGVIQSPRHLIKEKRETATLKCYPIPRHDTVYWYQQGPGQDPQFLISFYEKMQSDKGSIPDRFSAQQFSDYHSELNMSSLELGDSALYFCASSLETSFNEQFFGPGTRLTVL.

V is TRBV6-5 and J is TRBJ2-7; 10 bases agree with TRBD1. Germline lookup yields CDR1 MNHEY and CDR2 SVGAGI. This CDR3 region has 14 residues. V trimming: 4 bases; J trimming: 6 bases; junction bases outside the gene matches: 6. The CDR3 DNA is TGTGCCAGCAGTTCCGGGACAGGGGAGCGCGAGCAGTACTTC. Amino acids: CASSSGTGEREQYF.

The V call is TRBV29-1, the J call TRBJ2-7, with D possibly matching TRBD1 (5 bases). Germline CDR1 is SQVTM and CDR2 is ANQGSEA. V was trimmed by 3 bases and J by 5 bases, leaving 14 bases between them. The CDR3 is 13 residues long. In DNA, the CDR3 is TGCAGCGTTGACGATGTAGGGGCCCACGAGCAGTACTTC. It translates to CSVDDVGAHEQYF.

The chain couples TRBV9 to TRBJ1-2; 8 positions agree with TRBD1. V lost 3 bases and J lost 1; bases outside the gene matches: 2. The CDR3 spans 14 residues. CDR1 and CDR2 from the germline V gene are SGDLS and YYNGEE. This CDR3 is CASSAGQGNYGYTF. Written as DNA, the CDR3 is TGTGCCAGCAGCGCTGGACAGGGTAACTATGGCTACACCTTC.

The rearrangement uses TRBV3-1 (or the pseudogene TRBV3-2) and TRBJ2-1; no firm D call. Germline V lookup: CDR1 LGHDT, CDR2 YNNKEL (reference sequence). The CDR3 totals 14 residues. The germline V and J ends were trimmed by 1 base and 7 bases, with 11 bases remaining between them. The CDR3 loop reads CASSQGLEINEQFF. For the CDR3, the DNA is TGTGCCAGCAGCCAAGGACTGGAGATAAATGAGCAGTTCTTC.

The chain links TRBV10-3 to TRBJ2-7; D is uncertain. The CDR3 is 16 residues long. Per germline, CDR1 ENHRY and CDR2 SYGVKD. Trimming took off 3 bases at V and 1 base at J, with 16 bases between the two ends. This chain's CDR3 is CAISEKVGSGSYEQYF. The CDR3 nucleotides read TGTGCCATCAGTGAAAAGGTTGGTTCCGGGTCCTACGAGCAGTACTTC.

This chain joins TRBV5-1 and TRBJ2-1; TRBD1 agrees at 7 bases. This CDR3 spans 16 amino acids. J was trimmed by 9 bases and V by 2 bases; bases with no gene match: 14. Germline values: CDR1 SGHRS, CDR2 YFSETQ. The CDR3 is CASSLSDRINQPEQFF. As DNA, the CDR3 is TGCGCCAGCAGCTTATCGGACAGGATTAATCAACCTGAGCAGTTCTTC. Variable domain in full (rest from reference TRBV5-1 and TRBJ2-1): KAGVTQTPRYLIKTRGQQVTLSCSPISGHRSVSWYQQTPGQGLQFLFEYFSETQRNKGNFPGRFSGRQFSNSRSEMNVSTLELGDSALYLCASSLSDRINQPEQFFGPGTRLTVL.

This chain joins TRBV5-1 and TRBJ2-5; D perhaps matches TRBD1 (6 bases). Looked up from germline, CDR1 is SGHRS and CDR2 is YFSETQ. The CDR3 consists of 14 residues. Trimming shortened V by 1 base and J by 5 bases, and 12 bases separated the two germline ends. The CDR3 spells CASSLSPGAETQYF. CDR3 nucleotide sequence: TGCGCCAGCAGCTTGTCGCCAGGGGCGGAGACCCAGTACTTC.

Written as DNA, the CDR3 is TGTGCCAGCAGCTTTCGACAGGTAGCCTACGAGCAGTACTTC. This gives the protein CASSFRQVAYEQYF. The genes are TRBV21-1 and TRBJ2-7; no DNA check was done on the table's D call, TRBD1. TRBV21-1 has pseudogene status. The CDR3 contains 14 residues.

The chain combines TRBV5-1 with TRBJ2-3, with TRBD2 identical over 8 bases. V shed 4 bases and J 0 bases; nucleotides not matched to a gene: 4. The CDR3 runs to 15 residues. Germline V gives CDR1 SGHRS, CDR2 YFSETQ. The CDR3 protein is CASSLLAASTDTQYF. CDR3 DNA: TGCGCCAGCAGCCTACTAGCGGCTAGCACAGATACGCAGTATTTT.

The chain has TRBV3-1 (or the pseudogene TRBV3-2) and TRBJ1-2; D not certain. V lost 0 bases and J 7 bases, leaving 9 bases between the germline ends. Per the germline V gene, CDR1 is LGHDT and CDR2 is YNNKEL (reference sequence). This CDR3 contains 13 residues. CDR3 sequence reads: CASSQDRGSGYTF. CDR3 coding DNA: TGTGCCAGCAGCCAAGATCGAGGGAGTGGCTACACCTTC.

There are a few counts of this clone. The genes are TRBV19 and TRBJ1-2; 9 nucleotides match TRBD1. CDR3 length: 15 residues. The J segment lost 0 bases and the V segment lost 3 bases, leaving 2 bases of the junction unmatched. From germline, CDR1 is LNHDA and CDR2 SQIVND (reference sequence). The CDR3 DNA sequence: TGTGCCAGTAGTATGGGGACAGGGACTAACTATGGCTACACCTTC. Translated, it gives CASSMGTGTNYGYTF.

The rearrangement uses TRBV13 and TRBJ1-1; 7 bases agree with TRBD1. The CDR3 has 15 residues. Germline V CDR1 and CDR2: PRHDT, FYEKMQ (reference sequence). Unmatched junction bases numbered 6, after V lost 5 bases and J lost 0 bases. The CDR3 sequence: CASSLGTAVNTEAFF. The DNA for the CDR3 is TGTGCCAGCAGCCTGGGGACAGCGGTGAACACTGAAGCTTTCTTT.

Worth noting for this clone: This same CDR3 is encoded by further DNA sequences in the sample. The chain uses TRBV7-2 and TRBJ1-1; TRBD1 matches 8 bases. J gave up 5 bases and V 1 base, and 3 bases lay outside the gene matches. The CDR3 sequence is 14 residues long. The germline CDR1 and CDR2 sequences are SGHTA and FQGNSA. The CDR3 DNA follows: TGTGCCAGCAGCTTAGGGGGACAGGCGACTGAAGCTTTCTTT. Amino acid sequence: CASSLGGQATEAFF.

V gene TRBV7-8 combines with J gene TRBJ2-2, with a possible D match to TRBD1 (7 bases). The length of the CDR3 is 17 residues. CDR1 and CDR2 (germline): SGHVS, FQNEAQ. Trimming took 1 base from V and 4 from J, leaving 16 bases between them. In nucleotides, the CDR3 is TGTGCCAGCAGCTTAGTCAGGGGGGCGGGCGGCACCGGGGAGCTGTTTTTT. Translation gives CASSLVRGAGGTGELFF.

The rearrangement uses TRBV29-1 and TRBJ2-7; 8 bases match TRBD1. CDR1 is SQVTM, CDR2 ANQGSEA, per germline. V shed 1 base and J 0 bases; nucleotides not matched to a gene: 2. The length of the CDR3 is 14 residues. CDR3 sequence (DNA): TGCAGCGTTGAAGGCGGGACAGGCTCCTACGAGCAGTACTTC. The encoded protein is CSVEGGTGSYEQYF.

The chain recombines TRBV9 with TRBJ2-1, with 10 bases that match TRBD2. Germline V lookup: CDR1 SGDLS, CDR2 YYNGEE. The CDR3 has 15 residues. The V segment lost 0 bases and the J segment 9 bases; nucleotides outside the gene matches: 6. The chain's CDR3 is CASSVGASGSVEQFF. The CDR3 DNA reads as TGTGCCAGCAGCGTAGGTGCTAGCGGGAGCGTTGAGCAGTTCTTC.

The V call is TRBV3-1 (or the pseudogene TRBV3-2), the J call TRBJ2-5; TRBD2 aligns across 7 bases. J was trimmed by 7 bases and V by 0 bases; bases with no gene match: 8. The germline V gene encodes CDR1 LGHDT and CDR2 YNNKEL (reference sequence). The CDR3 is 15 residues long. The CDR3 sequence: CASSQDPGGRGTQYF. CDR3 DNA sequence: TGTGCCAGCAGCCAAGATCCGGGAGGCCGTGGGACCCAGTACTTC.

V and J are TRBV7-2 and TRBJ1-5; TRBD1 agrees at 8 bases. Germline V CDR1 and CDR2: SGHTA, FQGNSA. The ends lost 3 bases at V and 7 bases at J; junction bases unmatched: 14. The CDR3 totals 17 residues. The CDR3 is CASSFWTGPNSLQPQHF. CDR3 nucleotides: TGTGCCAGCAGCTTTTGGACAGGGCCGAACTCACTCCAGCCCCAGCATTTT.